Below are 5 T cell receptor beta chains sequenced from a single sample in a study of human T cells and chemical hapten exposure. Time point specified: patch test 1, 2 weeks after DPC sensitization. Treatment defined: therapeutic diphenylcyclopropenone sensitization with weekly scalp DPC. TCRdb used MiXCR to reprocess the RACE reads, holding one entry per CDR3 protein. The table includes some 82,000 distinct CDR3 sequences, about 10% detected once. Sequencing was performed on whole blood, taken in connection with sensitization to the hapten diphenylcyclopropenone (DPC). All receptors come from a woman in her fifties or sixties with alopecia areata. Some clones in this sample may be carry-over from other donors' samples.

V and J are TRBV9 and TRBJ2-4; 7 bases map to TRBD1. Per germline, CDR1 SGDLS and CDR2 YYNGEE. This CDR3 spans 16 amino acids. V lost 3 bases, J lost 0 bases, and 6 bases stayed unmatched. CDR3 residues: CASSATTGVAKNIQYF. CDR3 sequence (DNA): TGTGCCAGCAGCGCCACCACAGGGGTAGCCAAAAACATTCAGTACTTC.

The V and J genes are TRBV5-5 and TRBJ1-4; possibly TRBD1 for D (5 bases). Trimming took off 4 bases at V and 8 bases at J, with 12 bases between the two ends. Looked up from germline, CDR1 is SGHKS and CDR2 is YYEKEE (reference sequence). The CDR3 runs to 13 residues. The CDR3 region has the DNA TGTGCCAGCAGCACGGGACCCCTCGAAAAACTGTTTTTT. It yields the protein CASSTGPLEKLFF.

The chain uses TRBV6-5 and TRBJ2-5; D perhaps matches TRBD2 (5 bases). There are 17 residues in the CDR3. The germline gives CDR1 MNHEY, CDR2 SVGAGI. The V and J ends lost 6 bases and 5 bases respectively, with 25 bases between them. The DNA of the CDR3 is TGTGCCAGCAGGGATCGTTACACCGGACTGCCCACTGAGACCCAGTACTTC. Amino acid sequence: CASRDRYTGLPTETQYF.

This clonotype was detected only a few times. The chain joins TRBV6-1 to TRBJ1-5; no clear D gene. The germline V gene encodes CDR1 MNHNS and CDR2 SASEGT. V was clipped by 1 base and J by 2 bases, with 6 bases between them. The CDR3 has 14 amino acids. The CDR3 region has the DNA TGTGCCAGCAGTGAAGTCGGGGGCAATCAGCCCCAGCATTTT. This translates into CASSEVGGNQPQHF.

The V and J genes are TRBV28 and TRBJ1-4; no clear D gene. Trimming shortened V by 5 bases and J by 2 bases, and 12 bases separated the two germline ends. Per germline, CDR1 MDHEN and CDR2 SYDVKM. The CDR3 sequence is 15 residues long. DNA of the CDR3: TGTGCCAGCAGTGCCAACCCAGCCACTAATGAAAAACTGTTTTTT. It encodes CASSANPATNEKLFF.